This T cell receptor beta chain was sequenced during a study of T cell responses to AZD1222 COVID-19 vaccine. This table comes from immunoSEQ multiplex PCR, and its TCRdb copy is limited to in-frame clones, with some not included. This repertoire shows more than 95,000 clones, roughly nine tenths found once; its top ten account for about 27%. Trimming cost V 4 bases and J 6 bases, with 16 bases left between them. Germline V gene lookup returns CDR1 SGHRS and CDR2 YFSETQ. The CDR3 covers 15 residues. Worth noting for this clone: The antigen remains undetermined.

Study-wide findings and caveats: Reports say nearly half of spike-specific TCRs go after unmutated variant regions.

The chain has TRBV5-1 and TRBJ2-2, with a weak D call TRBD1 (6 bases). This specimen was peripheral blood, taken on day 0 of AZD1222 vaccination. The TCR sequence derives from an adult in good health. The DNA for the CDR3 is TGCGCCAGCAGCCTCCGACAGGATCGGCCCGGGGAGCTGTTTTTT. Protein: CASSLRQDRPGELFF.